This T cell receptor beta chain was profiled in a study of blood T cell repertoires in COVID-19. Trimming at V came to 4 bases and at J to 0 bases, leaving 8 bases not matched to a gene. The V gene's germline CDR1 is ENHRY and CDR2 SYGVKD. This CDR3 has 17 amino acids. Assay used: immunoSEQ multiplex PCR; TCRdb lists only in-frame clones, some missing. The sample has more than 450,000 clones; 75% to 90% are singletons. The chain employs TRBV10-3 and TRBJ2-3, with 9 nucleotides matching TRBD2. Sequenced sample: PBMCs or T cells enriched from blood (not recorded which). The TCR originated in a woman aged 18-30 years who had recovered from COVID-19. CDR3 residues: CAISGKRGDSSTDTQYF. The CDR3 DNA follows: TGTGCCATCAGTGGAAAGCGGGGGGATTCTAGCACAGATACGCAGTATTTT.